This T cell receptor (beta chain) was documented in a study of a mutant IDH1 vaccine in newly diagnosed glioma. Only one count was recorded for this clone. The target antigen is unknown. Time point given: week 11, during vaccination. What each vaccine dose contained was 300 ug of mutant IDH1 20-mer peptide, accompanied by topical imiquimod. TCRdb keeps only in-frame clones here, not all; method: immunoSEQ multiplex PCR. The sample lists tens of thousands of clones; roughly 85% were seen once. The input for sequencing was PBMCs, taken from a glioma patient whose treatment included an IDH1 peptide vaccine. This clonotype was sampled from a man between 40 and 49 years old with glioma.

The CDR3 protein is CASSIGRLYGYTF. In DNA form, the CDR3 reads TGTGCCAGTAGTATAGGTCGGCTCTATGGCTACACCTTC. The chain combines TRBV19 with TRBJ1-2; D not certain. V gave up 1 base and J gave up 4 bases, with 7 bases separating them. The CDR3 consists of 13 residues. Germline values: CDR1 LNHDA, CDR2 SQIVND (reference sequence).